A single T cell receptor beta chain is shown here with its context. Primers for the PCR totalled 60 Vbeta and 13 Jbeta. Sequencing was performed with immunoSEQ multiplex PCR; in TCRdb, only in-frame clones are kept and a portion is missing. The table lists around 95,000 clones, around 67% of them singletons. These data originate in a study of cytomegalovirus exposure and HLA in healthy donors. Trimming cost V 2 bases and J 3 bases, with 14 bases left between them. The V gene's germline CDR1 is SGHVS and CDR2 FQNEAQ. The CDR3 loop spans 15 amino acids. The sequence derives from a male donor in good health and CMV-seronegative. V usage is TRBV7-8 and J usage is TRBJ2-7; possibly TRBD1 for D (6 bases). The sample taken for sequencing was PBMCs. CDR3 amino acids: CASSLHRVGVYEQYF. The CDR3 DNA reads TGTGCCAGCAGCTTACACAGGGTGGGGGTCTACGAGCAGTACTTC.